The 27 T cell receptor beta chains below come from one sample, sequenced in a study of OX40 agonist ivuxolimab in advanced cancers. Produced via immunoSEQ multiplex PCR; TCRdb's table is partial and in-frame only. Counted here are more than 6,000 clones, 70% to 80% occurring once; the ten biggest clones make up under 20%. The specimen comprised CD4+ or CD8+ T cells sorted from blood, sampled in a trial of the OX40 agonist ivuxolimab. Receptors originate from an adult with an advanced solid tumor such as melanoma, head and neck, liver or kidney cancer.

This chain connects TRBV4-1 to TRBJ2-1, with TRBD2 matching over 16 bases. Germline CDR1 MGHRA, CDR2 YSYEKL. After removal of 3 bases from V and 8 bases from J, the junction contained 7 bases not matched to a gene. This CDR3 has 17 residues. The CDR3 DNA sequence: TGCGCCAGCAGCCATCGTGGGACTAGCGGGGGGGCCTATGAGCAGTTCTTC. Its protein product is CASSHRGTSGGAYEQFF.

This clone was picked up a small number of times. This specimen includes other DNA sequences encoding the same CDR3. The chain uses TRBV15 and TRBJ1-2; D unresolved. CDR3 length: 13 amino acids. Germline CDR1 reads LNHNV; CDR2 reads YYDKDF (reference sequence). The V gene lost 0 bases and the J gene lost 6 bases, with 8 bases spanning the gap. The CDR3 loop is CATSREEGDGYTF. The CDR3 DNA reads TGTGCCACCAGCAGAGAGGAAGGCGATGGCTACACCTTC.

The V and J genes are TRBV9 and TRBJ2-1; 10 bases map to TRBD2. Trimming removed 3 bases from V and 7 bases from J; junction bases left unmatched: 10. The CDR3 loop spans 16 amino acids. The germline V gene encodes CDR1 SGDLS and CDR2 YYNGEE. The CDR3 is CASSASGGADENEQFF. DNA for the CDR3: TGTGCCAGCAGCGCCAGCGGGGGGGCCGATGAGAATGAGCAGTTCTTC.

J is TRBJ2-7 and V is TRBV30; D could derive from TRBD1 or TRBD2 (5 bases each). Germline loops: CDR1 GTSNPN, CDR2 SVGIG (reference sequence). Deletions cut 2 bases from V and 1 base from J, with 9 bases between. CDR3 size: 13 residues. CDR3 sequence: CAWSWGISYEQYF. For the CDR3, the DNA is TGTGCCTGGAGTTGGGGGATTTCCTACGAGCAGTACTTC.

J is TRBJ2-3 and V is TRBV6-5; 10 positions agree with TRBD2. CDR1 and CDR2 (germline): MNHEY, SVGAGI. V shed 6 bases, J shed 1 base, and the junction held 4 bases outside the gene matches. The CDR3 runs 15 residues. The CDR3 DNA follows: TGTGCCAGCAGGGGTGGACTAGCGGGCACAGATACGCAGTATTTT. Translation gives CASRGGLAGTDTQYF.

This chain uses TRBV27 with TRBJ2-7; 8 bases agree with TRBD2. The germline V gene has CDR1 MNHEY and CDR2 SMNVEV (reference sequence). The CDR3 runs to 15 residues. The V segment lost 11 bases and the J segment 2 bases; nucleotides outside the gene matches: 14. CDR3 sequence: CAASFGRGATYEQYF. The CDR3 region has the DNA TGTGCCGCCAGTTTCGGGCGGGGGGCCACCTACGAGCAGTACTTC.

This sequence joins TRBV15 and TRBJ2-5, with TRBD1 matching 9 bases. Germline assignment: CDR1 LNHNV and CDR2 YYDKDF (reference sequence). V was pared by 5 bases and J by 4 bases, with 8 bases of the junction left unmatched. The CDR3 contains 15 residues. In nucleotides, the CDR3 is TGTGCCACCAGCCTTCCGGGACAGGGTGCAGAGACCCAGTACTTC. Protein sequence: CATSLPGQGAETQYF.

The CDR3 coding sequence is TGCAGCGTTCAATGGGTGGATGAGCAGTTCTTC. Protein: CSVQWVDEQFF. The V gene is TRBV29-1, the J gene TRBJ2-1; D gene uncertain. The CDR3 is 11 amino acids. Trimming took 5 bases from V and 8 from J, leaving 10 bases between them. In germline, CDR1 is SQVTM, CDR2 ANQGSEA.

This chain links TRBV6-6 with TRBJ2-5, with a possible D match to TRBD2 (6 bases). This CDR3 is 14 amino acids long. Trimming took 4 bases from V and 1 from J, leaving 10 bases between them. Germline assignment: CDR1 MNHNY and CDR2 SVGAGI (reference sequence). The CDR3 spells CASSFAGSQETQYF. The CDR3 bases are TGTGCCAGCAGTTTTGCCGGGAGCCAAGAGACCCAGTACTTC.

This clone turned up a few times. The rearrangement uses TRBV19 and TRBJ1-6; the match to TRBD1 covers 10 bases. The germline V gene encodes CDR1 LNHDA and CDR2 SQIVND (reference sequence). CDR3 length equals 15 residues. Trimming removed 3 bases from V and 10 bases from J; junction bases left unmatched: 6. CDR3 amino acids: CASSISGTGDSPLHF. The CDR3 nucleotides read TGTGCCAGTAGTATTTCCGGGACAGGGGACTCACCCCTCCACTTT.

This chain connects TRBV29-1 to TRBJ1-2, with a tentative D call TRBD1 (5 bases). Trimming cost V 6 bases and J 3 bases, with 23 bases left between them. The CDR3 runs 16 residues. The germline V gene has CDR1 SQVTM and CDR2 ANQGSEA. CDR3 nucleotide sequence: TGCAGCGTCGGTCGGGGAGGGACCGTAAATTACTATGGCTACACCTTC. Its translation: CSVGRGGTVNYYGYTF.

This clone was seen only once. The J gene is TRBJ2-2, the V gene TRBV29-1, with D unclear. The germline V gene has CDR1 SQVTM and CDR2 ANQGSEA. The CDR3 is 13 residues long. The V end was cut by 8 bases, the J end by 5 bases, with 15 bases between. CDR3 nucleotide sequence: TGCAGCCTGAGGTTAGAAGAGACCGGGGAGCTGTTTTTT. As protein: CSLRLEETGELFF.

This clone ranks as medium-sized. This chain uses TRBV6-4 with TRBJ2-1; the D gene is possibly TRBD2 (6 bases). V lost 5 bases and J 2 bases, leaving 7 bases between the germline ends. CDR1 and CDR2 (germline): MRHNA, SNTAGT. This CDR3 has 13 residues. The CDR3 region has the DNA TGTGCCAGCAGTCCGGGGGCCTACAATGAGCAGTTCTTC. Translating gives CASSPGAYNEQFF.

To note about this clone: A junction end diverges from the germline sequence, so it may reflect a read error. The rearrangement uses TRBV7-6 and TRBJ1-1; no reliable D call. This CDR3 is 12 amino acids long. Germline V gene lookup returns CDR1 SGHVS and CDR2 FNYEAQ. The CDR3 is CASLSGNAEAFF. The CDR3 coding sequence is TGTGCCAGCTTGTCGGGGAACGCTGAAGCTTTCTTT.

CDR3 bases: TGTGCCAGCAGCGGATCACAGGGCCCGGCCGGCTACACCTTC. Its protein is CASSGSQGPAGYTF. The chain recombines TRBV9 with TRBJ1-2; perhaps TRBD1 as D (6 bases). Trimming left V 3 bases short and J 8 bases short, with 17 bases between. Per germline, CDR1 SGDLS and CDR2 YYNGEE. This CDR3 comprises 14 residues.

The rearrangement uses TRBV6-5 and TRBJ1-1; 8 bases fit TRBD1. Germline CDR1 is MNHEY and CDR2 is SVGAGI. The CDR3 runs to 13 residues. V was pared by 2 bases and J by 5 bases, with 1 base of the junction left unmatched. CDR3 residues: CASSYTGGTEAFF. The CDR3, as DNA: TGTGCCAGCAGTTACACAGGGGGGACTGAAGCTTTCTTT.

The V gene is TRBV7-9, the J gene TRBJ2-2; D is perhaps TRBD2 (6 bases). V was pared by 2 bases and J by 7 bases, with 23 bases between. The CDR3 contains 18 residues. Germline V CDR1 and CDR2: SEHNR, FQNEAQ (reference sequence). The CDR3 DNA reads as TGTGCCAGCAGCTTACGCTCTGGGGGGAGAGCCTTGAGCGGGGAGCTGTTTTTT. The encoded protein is CASSLRSGGRALSGELFF.

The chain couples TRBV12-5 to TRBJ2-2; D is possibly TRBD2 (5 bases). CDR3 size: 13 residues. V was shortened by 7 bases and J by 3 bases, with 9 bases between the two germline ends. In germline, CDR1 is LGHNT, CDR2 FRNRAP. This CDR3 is CASARDYTGELFF. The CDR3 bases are TGTGCTAGTGCCCGGGATTACACCGGGGAGCTGTTTTTT.

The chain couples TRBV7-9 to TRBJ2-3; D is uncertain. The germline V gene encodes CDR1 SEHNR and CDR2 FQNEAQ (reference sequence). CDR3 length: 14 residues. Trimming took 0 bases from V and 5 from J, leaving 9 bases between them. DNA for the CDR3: TGTGCCAGCAGCTTAGCCTGGGCCGGAGATACGCAGTATTTT. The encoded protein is CASSLAWAGDTQYF.

CDR3 in DNA: TGTGCCAGCAGCTTTTATGCGGGGGCACAAGAGACCCAGTACTTC. Residues: CASSFYAGAQETQYF. This rearrangement joins TRBV13 to TRBJ2-5; TRBD2 is a possible D gene (7 bases). Deletions cut 3 bases from V and 2 bases from J, with 13 bases between. The CDR3 is made up of 15 amino acids. The germline V gene has CDR1 PRHDT and CDR2 FYEKMQ (reference sequence).

The CDR3, as DNA: TGTGCCAGCAGCCCGGTGTCTGGAAACACCATATATTTT. Translated, it gives CASSPVSGNTIYF. The chain carries TRBV7-9 and TRBJ1-3; D unresolved. Trimming shortened V by 5 bases and J by 1 base, and 6 bases separated the two germline ends. Germline CDR1 and CDR2: SEHNR and FQNEAQ (reference sequence). The CDR3 loop spans 13 amino acids. Variable domain in full (rest from reference TRBV7-9 and TRBJ1-3): DTGVSQNPRHKITKRGQNVTFRCDPISEHNRLYWYRQTLGQGPEFLTYFQNEAQLEKSRLLSDRFSAERPKGSFSTLEIQRTEQGDSAMYLCASSPVSGNTIYFGEGSWLTVV.

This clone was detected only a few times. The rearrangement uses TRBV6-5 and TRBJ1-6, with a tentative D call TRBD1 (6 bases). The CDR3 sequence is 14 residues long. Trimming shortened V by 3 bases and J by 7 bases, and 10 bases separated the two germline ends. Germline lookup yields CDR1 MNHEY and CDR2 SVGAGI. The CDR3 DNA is TGTGCCAGCAGTTATGGACAGAAGAATTCACCCCTCCACTTT. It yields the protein CASSYGQKNSPLHF.

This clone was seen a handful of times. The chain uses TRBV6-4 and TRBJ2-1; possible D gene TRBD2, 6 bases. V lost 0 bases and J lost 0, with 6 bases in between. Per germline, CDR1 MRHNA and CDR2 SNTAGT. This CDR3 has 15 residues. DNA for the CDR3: TGTGCCAGCAGTGACTCTAGCGGCTCCTACAATGAGCAGTTCTTC. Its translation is CASSDSSGSYNEQFF.

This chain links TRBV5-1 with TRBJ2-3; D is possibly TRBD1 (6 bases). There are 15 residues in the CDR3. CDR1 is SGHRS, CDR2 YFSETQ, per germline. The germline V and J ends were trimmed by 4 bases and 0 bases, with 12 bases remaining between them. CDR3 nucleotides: TGCGCCAGCAGCCCCCAGAGGGGGAGCACAGATACGCAGTATTTT. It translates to CASSPQRGSTDTQYF.

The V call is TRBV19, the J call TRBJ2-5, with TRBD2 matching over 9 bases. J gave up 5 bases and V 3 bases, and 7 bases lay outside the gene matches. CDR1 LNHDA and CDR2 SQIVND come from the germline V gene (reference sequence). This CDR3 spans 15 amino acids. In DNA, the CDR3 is TGTGCCAGTAGTATGGGTAGCGGGGGTGGGGAGACCCAGTACTTC. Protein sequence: CASSMGSGGGETQYF.

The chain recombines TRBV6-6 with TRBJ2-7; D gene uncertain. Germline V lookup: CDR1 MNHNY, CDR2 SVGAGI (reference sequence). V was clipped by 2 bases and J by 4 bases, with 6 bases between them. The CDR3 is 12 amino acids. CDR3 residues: CASSYNRYEQYF. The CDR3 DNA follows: TGTGCCAGCAGTTACAATCGATACGAGCAGTACTTC.

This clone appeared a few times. CDR3 sequence: CASLSRGSRTEAFF. As DNA, the CDR3 is TGTGCCAGCCTCTCAAGGGGTTCTCGGACTGAAGCTTTCTTT. The V and J genes are TRBV6-1 and TRBJ1-1; D might be TRBD1 (5 bases). The germline V gene encodes CDR1 MNHNS and CDR2 SASEGT. The CDR3 sequence is 14 residues long. Trimming took 8 bases from V and 5 from J, leaving 18 bases between them.